This T cell receptor (beta chain) was recovered during a study of beta chain features in type 1 diabetes (dated by TCRdb to about 2018). Broadly, across the study: Patients and healthy donors did not differ in mean age, gender distribution, total cell number or subset yield. A total of some 110 million sorted cells were examined across all samples, and a strong correlation was observed between cell number per subset and RNA yield. In the study, recently diagnosed type 1 diabetes patients and matched healthy donors were compared on the TCRB repertoires of their sorted circulating CD4+ T cell subsets. Regulatory and stem cell-like memory subsets were obtained from only 8 patients and roughly 8 healthy donors, while naive and central memory subsets were obtained from all 30 or so donors.

The paper as a whole reports these results and caveats: In all four CD4+ subsets, TCRB CDR3 length was moderately but significantly shorter in type 1 diabetes patients. PCR may preferentially amplify shorter templates, but because patient and control samples were amplified and corrected together, any resulting skew would affect both groups equally. Sequencing cDNA rather than genomic DNA could over-represent highly expressing activated cells, although activation and CD3 levels did not differ between groups. Because small numbers of individuals were included in the HLA sub-analyses, any influence of HLA type on TCRB rearrangement was left unresolved. The naive, central memory and regulatory TCRB repertoires appeared to resemble one another more closely among patients than among healthy donors. At VDJ recombination sites, type 1 diabetes patients had fewer insertions and more deleted nucleotides, which implies abnormalities in thymic rearrangement.

The entire amount of isolated RNA was reverse transcribed using the High Capacity cDNA Reverse Transcription Kit, so the sequenced TCRB transcripts were expressed ones. Naive, central memory and regulatory T cell samples underwent deep immunoSEQ sequencing, averaging roughly 3.5 million total reads per sample. Sorted cells were lysed in RLT buffer, and RNA was extracted using DNase-treated RNeasy Micro or Mini kits according to cell number. To prevent cross-contamination, every cell subset was processed on its own, while patient and healthy donor samples were processed together. TCRB sequences were amplified from cDNA with the immunoSEQ multiplex PCR, producing 87-bp fragments spanning the CDR3 region. Sequencing of the amplicons was performed on the Illumina HiSeq platform. The authors' pipeline ran thus. PCR bias was corrected computationally using synthetic template baselines, and reads within Hamming distance 2 were collapsed, with unmergeable singletons discarded. Reads were aligned to IMGT to assign V, D and J genes, CDR3 length, and insertions or deletions at six rearrangement sites. Clonotype counts were normalized to sorted cell number within each subset before computing true diversity and Gini coefficients with the tcR R package. The overlap coefficient, calculated on TCRB nucleotide sequences, was used to quantify repertoire sharing. As a proxy for the pre-selection repertoire, out-of-frame TCRB sequences from naive cells were analyzed. Imported from immuneACCESS, the table was reduced by TCRdb to in-frame sequences with V and J called. These copies leave out some clones; in studies compared against another copy, an unresolved V gene accounts for under half, and the cause of the remainder is not known. The D gene and trimming were derived from the DNA, and the V and J assignments and clone size from that table. The sample contains 350,000 to 400,000 clones, around 16% of them found a single time. The ten top clones hold roughly 0.017% of the sample.

From the cysteine up to the phenylalanine, the CDR3 has a length of 13 residues. Only the CDR3 portion is preserved as DNA: 39 bases, with reading frame beginning at the first base. V is pruned by 8 bases and J by 5 bases, leaving 8 bases of the junction without a gene match. From the germline V gene, CDR1 is SGHTA and CDR2 is FQGNSA. Each donor gave one peripheral blood draw, about 110 mL on average, collected into heparinised tubes. Using a panel that included CD45RO, CCR7, CD25, CD127, CD95 and CD27, naive, central memory, regulatory and stem cell-like memory CD4+ T cells were sorted on a BD FACSAria II. All sorted populations exceeded 98% purity. Right away, PBMCs were isolated by Lymphoprep density gradient centrifugation and were stained directly, with no culture step. So that batch effects would be minimized, each experiment stained and sorted samples in pairs, pairing one healthy donor with one patient.

A note on this clone: The antigen this receptor binds is unknown. It has no much larger one-base neighbor in the sample; base qualities were not kept.

Sequenced sample: naive CD4+ T cells from blood. Reading the label with the study, this specimen's cell subset or site is: true naive CD4+ T cells. This receptor chain uses TRBV7-2 and TRBJ2-7, and 8 bases in between align with TRBD1. The source is a woman in her late teens or twenties in good health. The CDR3 in this case is CASGGRGPNEQYF. The nucleotide sequence reads as follows: TGTGCCAGCGGGGGCAGGGGGCCCAACGAGCAGTACTTC.